The 10 T cell receptor beta chains given below trace back to one sample, sequenced in a study of metastatic and nonmetastatic thyroid tumors. TCRdb re-analyzed the PCR reads using MiXCR. Among roughly 30,000 clones listed, 25% to 35% were seen once. Until they underwent thyroid surgery, no patient had received any treatment. The specimen was blood. The receptors derive from a female donor with papillary thyroid cancer or a benign thyroid nodule (not recorded which). Some clones in this sample may be carry-over from other donors' samples.

This clone showed up just once. The chain has TRBV18 and TRBJ2-4; 11 bases match TRBD2. Germline V gene sequence: CDR1 KGHSH, CDR2 LQKENI. This CDR3 is 17 amino acids long. Trimming cost V 2 bases and J 1 base; bases outside gene matches: 4. The CDR3 DNA follows: TGTGCCAGCTCACCAACTAGCGGGAGAGGGGCCAAAAACATTCAGTACTTC. Protein: CASSPTSGRGAKNIQYF.

The chain is built from TRBV3-1 and TRBJ1-4; D unclear. CDR1 and CDR2 (germline): LGHDT, YNNKEL (reference sequence). The CDR3 consists of 15 residues. Trimming removed 0 bases from V and 10 bases from J, with 15 bases in between. CDR3 residues: CASSQELRGLGKLFF. CDR3 coding DNA: TGTGCCAGCAGCCAAGAACTTCGTGGGTTAGGAAAACTGTTTTTT.

In its sample, this clone was seen many times. The chain recombines TRBV7-9 with TRBJ2-1; D perhaps matches TRBD2 (6 bases). The CDR3 has 16 residues. Germline V lookup: CDR1 SEHNR, CDR2 FQNEAQ (reference sequence). Trimming stripped 4 bases from V and 4 bases from J, with 17 bases between. The CDR3, as DNA: TGTGCCAGCAGCTCCGCGCGGGAAACTACGTACAATGAGCAGTTCTTC. Protein sequence: CASSSARETTYNEQFF.

As regards this clone: The junction departs from the called germline gene at one end, perhaps through a read error. V usage is TRBV2 and J usage is TRBJ2-3; no clear D. Germline V gene lookup returns CDR1 SNHLY and CDR2 FYNNEI. The CDR3 has 18 residues. CDR3 in DNA: TGTGCCAGCAGTGAAGATGCCGGGCCCCGGGCAAGCACATATACGCAGTATTTT. This sequence encodes CASSEDAGPRASTYTQYF.

The CDR3 bases are TGTGCCAGCAGCTTAGCTGCGGGGCGGGAGTACTACGAGCAGTACTTC. As protein: CASSLAAGREYYEQYF. J is TRBJ2-7 and V is TRBV7-2; 7 nucleotides agree with TRBD2. From germline, CDR1 is SGHTA and CDR2 FQGNSA. There are 16 residues in the CDR3. J gave up 3 bases and V 0 bases, and 8 bases lay outside the gene matches. Full variable domain (rest looked up from reference TRBV7-2 and TRBJ2-7): GAGVSQSPSNKVTEKGKDVELRCDPISGHTALYWYRQSLGQGLEFLIYFQGNSAPDKSGLPSDRFSAERTGGSVSTLTIQRTQQEDSAVYLCASSLAAGREYYEQYFGPGTRLTVT.

This clone showed up many times. V is TRBV6-4 and J is TRBJ2-3; the D gene is possibly TRBD1 (6 bases). The ends were cut back, 2 bases at V and 7 bases at J, with 16 bases in the middle. CDR3 length: 15 amino acids. The V gene's germline CDR1 is MRHNA and CDR2 SNTAGT. CDR3 nucleotides: TGTGCCAGCAGTGACGGGGCAGGGGCGACGAATACGCAGTATTTT. It codes for CASSDGAGATNTQYF.

The chain recombines TRBV6-5 with TRBJ2-1; D is possibly TRBD2 (6 bases). CDR3 length: 15 residues. Germline assignment: CDR1 MNHEY and CDR2 SVGAGI. V was shortened by 2 bases and J by 9 bases, with 17 bases between the two germline ends. In DNA form, the CDR3 reads TGTGCCAGCAGTTACGTTGAAGGGGCGGGAACTGAGCAGTTCTTC. Residues: CASSYVEGAGTEQFF.

This clone was counted many times. A much larger clone lies one base from this, so it may be a read error. Other nucleotide sequences from this sample produce the same CDR3. The rearrangement joins TRBV12-3 or TRBV12-4 to TRBJ2-2; D call uncertain. V was clipped by 4 bases and J by 0 bases, with 12 bases between them. This CDR3 is 16 amino acids long. The CDR3 sequence is CASSSSPLSNTGELFF. The CDR3 region has the DNA TGTGCCAGCAGTTCGAGCCCCCTTTCGAACACCGGGGAGCTGTTTTTT.

This chain links TRBV4-1 with TRBJ2-3; D uncertain. V dropped 4 bases and J dropped 7 bases, with 9 bases sitting between them. The CDR3 loop spans 12 amino acids. The germline CDR1 and CDR2 sequences are MGHRA and YSYEKL. This CDR3 is CASSPETHTQYF. In nucleotides, the CDR3 is TGCGCCAGCAGCCCAGAAACACATACGCAGTATTTT.

CDR3 bases: TGTGCCTGGAGCCCACTAGCGGGAGACTACAATGAGCAGTTCTTC. Translating gives CAWSPLAGDYNEQFF. The J gene is TRBJ2-1, the V gene TRBV30, with 11 bases aligning to TRBD2. The CDR3 sequence is 15 residues long. The V gene's germline CDR1 is GTSNPN and CDR2 SVGIG (reference sequence). The junction had 4 bases not matched to a gene; V was cut back by 3 bases and J by 3 bases.